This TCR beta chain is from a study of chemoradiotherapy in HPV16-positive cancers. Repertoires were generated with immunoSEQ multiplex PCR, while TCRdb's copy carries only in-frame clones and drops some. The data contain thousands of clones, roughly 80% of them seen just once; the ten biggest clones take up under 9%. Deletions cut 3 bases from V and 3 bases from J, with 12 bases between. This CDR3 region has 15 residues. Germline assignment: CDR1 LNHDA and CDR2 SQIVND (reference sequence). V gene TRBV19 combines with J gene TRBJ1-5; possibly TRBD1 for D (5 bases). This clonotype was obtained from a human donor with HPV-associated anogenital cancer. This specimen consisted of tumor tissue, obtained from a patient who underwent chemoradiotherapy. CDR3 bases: TGTGCCAGTAGTATGGGTCAGGGCTACAATCAGCCCCAGCATTTT. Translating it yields CASSMGQGYNQPQHF.